Below, 20 T cell receptor beta chains from the same sample are listed, as sequenced in a study of vaccination and CD4 T cells after COVID-19. Sequenced with the Oncomine TCR Beta short-read assay was DNA taken from cultured CD4+ T cells. MiXCR, applied by TCRdb to the PCR reads, yields one record per CDR3 protein. The sample yields under 15,000 distinct CDR3 sequences, roughly half seen once. Treatment specified: approximately 10-day PBMC culture with coronavirus spike peptide pools or control peptides (ViraFEST assay). Their target antigens are unknown. The source was cultured CD4+ T cells from blood, collected after SARS-CoV-2 vaccination. These receptors were obtained from a human donor with COVID-19.

The chain is built from TRBV3-1 and TRBJ1-1; D is unresolved. V lost 4 bases to trimming and J lost 1 base, with 4 bases between them. This CDR3 has 12 amino acids. Germline CDR1 and CDR2: LGHDT and YNNKEL (reference sequence). This CDR3 is CASSRENTEAFF. CDR3 nucleotide sequence: TGTGCCAGCAGCCGTGAGAACACTGAAGCTTTCTTT.

The rearrangement uses TRBV6-5 and TRBJ2-3; D is undetermined. The germline CDR1 and CDR2 sequences are MNHEY and SVGAGI. Trimming pared 2 bases from V and 3 bases from J, leaving 3 bases between. The CDR3 consists of 12 residues. The CDR3 coding sequence is TGTGCCAGCAGTTACCGGACAGATACGCAGTATTTT. Translating it yields CASSYRTDTQYF.

The rearrangement links TRBV9 to TRBJ1-3; a weak D match, TRBD1 (5 bases). This CDR3 region has 15 residues. The germline gives CDR1 SGDLS, CDR2 YYNGEE. With 4 bases removed from V and 0 bases from J, the gap between germline ends came to 11 bases. CDR3 protein: CASSSRQNSGNTIYF. In DNA form, the CDR3 reads TGTGCCAGCAGCTCACGACAGAACTCTGGAAACACCATATATTTT.

This clonotype was seen a few times. This sequence joins TRBV7-9 and TRBJ1-6; weak D call: TRBD1 (6 bases). Trimming removed 4 bases from V and 7 bases from J, with 14 bases in between. This CDR3 comprises 15 residues. Germline loops: CDR1 SEHNR, CDR2 FQNEAQ (reference sequence). CDR3 amino acids: CASSSPSGGNSPLHF. The CDR3 DNA reads as TGTGCCAGCAGCTCCCCCTCGGGGGGCAATTCACCCCTCCACTTT.

V gene TRBV11-3 combines with J gene TRBJ2-5; D remains ambiguous. Trimming took 1 base from V and 5 from J, leaving 11 bases between them. The CDR3 is 14 amino acids. The germline V gene has CDR1 SGHNT and CDR2 YENEEA. The CDR3 region is CASSLALARETQYF. CDR3 nucleotide sequence: TGTGCCAGCAGCTTAGCCCTCGCGCGGGAGACCCAGTACTTC.

The rearrangement uses TRBV11-3 and TRBJ1-3, with 9 bases identical to TRBD1. CDR3 length: 15 residues. Germline V gene data show CDR1 as SGHNT and CDR2 as YENEEA. Germline trimming cut 5 bases from V and 2 bases from J; bases unmatched to any gene: 4. The CDR3 reads CASSPGQGPGNTIYF. The CDR3 DNA sequence: TGTGCCAGCAGCCCGGGACAGGGTCCTGGAAACACCATATATTTT.

The gene calls are TRBV7-2 and TRBJ2-7, with 10 bases lining up with TRBD2. The CDR3 loop spans 14 amino acids. Germline lookup yields CDR1 SGHTA and CDR2 FQGNSA. The ends lost 6 bases at V and 2 bases at J; junction bases unmatched: 4. CDR3 DNA sequence: TGTGCCAGCAGGTTTAGCGGGGGGCCCTACGAGCAGTACTTC. It specifies CASRFSGGPYEQYF. Filled out from reference TRBV7-2 and TRBJ2-7, the complete variable domain reads GAGVSQSPSNKVTEKGKDVELRCDPISGHTALYWYRQSLGQGLEFLIYFQGNSAPDKSGLPSDRFSAERTGGSVSTLTIQRTQQEDSAVYLCASRFSGGPYEQYFGPGTRLTVT.

The rearrangement joins TRBV27 to TRBJ2-7; weak D call: TRBD2 (6 bases). Deletions cut 2 bases from V and 6 bases from J, with 14 bases between. The CDR3 is made up of 14 amino acids. Germline lookup yields CDR1 MNHEY and CDR2 SMNVEV (reference sequence). The CDR3 loop is CASSLQAMGGEQYF. The CDR3 region has the DNA TGTGCCAGCAGTTTACAAGCCATGGGAGGCGAGCAGTACTTC.

The chain has TRBV24-1 and TRBJ1-5, with D unclear. Germline CDR1 is KGHDR and CDR2 is SFDVKD. CDR3 length equals 13 residues. V was shortened by 4 bases and J by 6 bases, with 9 bases between the two germline ends. CDR3 sequence reads: CATSDRLSQPQHF. Written as DNA, the CDR3 is TGTGCCACCAGTGACCGACTTAGTCAGCCCCAGCATTTT.

This clonotype was observed a handful of times. The chain combines TRBV7-6 with TRBJ1-5, with 8 nucleotides matching TRBD1. With 4 bases clipped from V and 7 bases from J, the junction kept 9 bases outside the gene matches. CDR1 SGHVS and CDR2 FNYEAQ come from the germline V gene. The CDR3 consists of 15 residues. CDR3 sequence (DNA): TGTGCCAGCAGCTCCGGACAGGGATGGGGGCAGCCCCAGCATTTT. It specifies CASSSGQGWGQPQHF.

The V and J genes are TRBV9 and TRBJ2-1, with D perhaps being TRBD1 or TRBD2 (6 bases each). Trimming left V 0 bases short and J 4 bases short, with 11 bases between. This CDR3 spans 15 amino acids. Per germline, CDR1 SGDLS and CDR2 YYNGEE. The CDR3 coding sequence is TGTGCCAGCAGCGTAGAGGGGGGACTTTACAATGAGCAGTTCTTC. Its protein product is CASSVEGGLYNEQFF.

This rearrangement joins TRBV28 to TRBJ2-1, with D tentatively TRBD1 (5 bases). Trimming removed 6 bases from V and 12 bases from J, with 21 bases in between. CDR1 and CDR2 from the germline V gene are MDHEN and SYDVKM. The length of the CDR3 is 14 residues. CDR3 nucleotide sequence: TGTGCCAGCAGCCTGCCCAGGGCCGATTTTGGGCAGTTCTTC. Translating it yields CASSLPRADFGQFF.

The chain has TRBV20-1 and TRBJ1-6; D remains unclear. The CDR3 runs to 17 residues. V shed 0 bases and J shed 0 bases, with 12 bases lying between them. Germline loops: CDR1 DFQATT, CDR2 SNEGSKA (reference sequence). This chain's CDR3 is CSARDPRFGSYNSPLHF. In DNA form, the CDR3 reads TGCAGTGCTAGAGATCCCCGTTTTGGCTCCTATAATTCACCCCTCCACTTT.

This rearrangement joins TRBV29-1 to TRBJ2-3; D not certain. The CDR3 contains 13 residues. Germline V gene sequence: CDR1 SQVTM, CDR2 ANQGSEA. The ends were cut back, 7 bases at V and 1 base at J, with 12 bases in the middle. CDR3 protein: CSGHQMGTDTQYF. The CDR3 DNA follows: TGCAGCGGACACCAAATGGGCACAGATACGCAGTATTTT.

V gene TRBV7-6 combines with J gene TRBJ1-5; D call uncertain. This CDR3 region has 12 residues. The V gene's germline CDR1 is SGHVS and CDR2 FNYEAQ. Trimming stripped 8 bases from V and 6 bases from J, with 11 bases between. The CDR3 loop reads CASSVLGQPQHF. DNA for the CDR3: TGTGCCAGCTCGGTCCTGGGTCAGCCCCAGCATTTT.

This chain uses TRBV6-5 with TRBJ1-5; a weak D match, TRBD1 (6 bases). This CDR3 has 14 amino acids. Trimming took 2 bases from V and 5 from J, leaving 10 bases between them. CDR1 and CDR2 from the germline V gene are MNHEY and SVGAGI. CDR3 region: CASSYNRAHQPQHF. As DNA, the CDR3 is TGTGCCAGCAGTTACAACAGGGCTCATCAGCCCCAGCATTTT.

V is TRBV20-1 and J is TRBJ1-6; 8 nucleotides match TRBD1. Germline V gene sequence: CDR1 DFQATT, CDR2 SNEGSKA (reference sequence). The CDR3 is 13 amino acids. Trimming at V came to 5 bases and at J to 11 bases, leaving 8 bases not matched to a gene. DNA for the CDR3: TGCAGTGCTTACCACGGACAGGGTGCACCCCTCCACTTT. It is translated as CSAYHGQGAPLHF.

The chain carries TRBV7-8 and TRBJ2-3, with a weak D call TRBD1 (5 bases). The germline V gene encodes CDR1 SGHVS and CDR2 FQNEAQ. Deletions cut 2 bases from V and 3 bases from J, with 15 bases between. The CDR3 is made up of 16 amino acids. CDR3 in DNA: TGTGCCAGCAGCTTAACCGGCACCCCAGGGACAGATACGCAGTATTTT. This gives the protein CASSLTGTPGTDTQYF.

V usage is TRBV7-6 and J usage is TRBJ2-1; TRBD2 aligns across 9 bases. The CDR3 consists of 16 residues. Germline CDR1 SGHVS, CDR2 FNYEAQ. V shed 0 bases and J 4 bases; nucleotides not matched to a gene: 4. The CDR3 coding sequence is TGTGCCAGCAGCTTAGCCCGTAGCGGGGGTTACAATGAGCAGTTCTTC. It encodes CASSLARSGGYNEQFF.

The rearrangement joins TRBV20-1 to TRBJ1-5; a weak D match, TRBD1 (6 bases). CDR1 DFQATT and CDR2 SNEGSKA come from the germline V gene (reference sequence). V gave up 0 bases and J gave up 3 bases, with 15 bases separating them. The CDR3 length is 16 residues. The CDR3 here is CSARDPGRGNNQPQHF. The CDR3 DNA reads as TGCAGTGCTAGAGATCCAGGCAGGGGAAACAATCAGCCCCAGCATTTT.